The text below deals with one T cell receptor beta chain. This sample stems from a study of Graves' ophthalmopathy and Graves' hyperthyroidism. The sequenced template was RNA, covering the TCR beta CDR3 region. First-round RT-PCR relied on HTBI primers, and a second-round multiplex PCR came next. TCRdb passed the multiplex PCR reads through MiXCR, listing each CDR3 protein once. The table has roughly 400,000 distinct CDR3 sequences, 17% seen once; the top ten hold roughly 2.3%. The authors defined stable hyperthyroidism as no ophthalmopathy within 18 months of follow-up. Serum thyroxine and TRAb, along with clinical symptoms, thyroid ultrasound and orbital computed tomography, were what diagnosis relied on. The PBMCs had their origin in more than 9.5 ml of fresh peripheral blood. This CDR3 has 16 amino acids. V was pared by 1 base and J by 3 bases, with 7 bases of the junction left unmatched. Germline CDR1 is SGHDN and CDR2 is FVKESK.

The sequence derives from an adult woman with stable Graves' hyperthyroidism. The chain combines TRBV14 with TRBJ2-7, with 9 positions matching TRBD1. Input material: peripheral blood. CDR3 nucleotide sequence: TGTGCCAGCAGCCAAGCGGCCGGGACAGGGAACTACGAGCAGTACTTC. Protein product: CASSQAAGTGNYEQYF.